These T cell receptor beta chains were read from a single sample in a study of radiation and T cells in renal cell carcinoma. Libraries were prepared by immunoSEQ multiplex PCR; TCRdb keeps only in-frame clonotypes and omits some of them. The sample records tens of thousands of clones, around 78% being singletons. This sample comprised blood, obtained from a patient whose treatment included radiotherapy and nephrectomy. The receptors were sampled from a man between 60 and 70 years old with renal cell carcinoma. CDR3s include the opening cysteine and the closing phenylalanine or tryptophan. Each record gives: V gene, J gene, CDR3 protein.

>TRBV11-2|TRBJ2-2
CASSPLRANTGELFF
>TRBV11-3|TRBJ1-1
CASTYRGLRDTEAFF
>TRBV5-1|TRBJ2-3
CASSHLWTSGSSTDTQYF
>TRBV4-3|TRBJ1-1
CASSQEAGSNTEAFF
>TRBV6-1|TRBJ2-3
CASSEVGGPDTQYF
>TRBV19|TRBJ1-2
CASSGETSGYYGYTF
>TRBV19|TRBJ2-3
CASSIDLIDTQYF
>TRBV5-6|TRBJ1-2
CASSNRDRPLYGYTF
>TRBV16|TRBJ2-1
CASSQSGLAGDQFF
>TRBV10-2|TRBJ2-1
CASLGLAGEDNEQFF
>TRBV6-6|TRBJ2-2
CASRPDRTNTGELFF
>TRBV25-1|TRBJ1-1
CASTRGMNTEAFF
>TRBV6-7|TRBJ1-4
CATHSRGQELFF
>TRBV6-5|TRBJ2-3
CASSLGLAVTDTQYF
>TRBV7-9|TRBJ2-3
CASSLGSGGRTDTQYF
>TRBV5-4|TRBJ1-6
CASSLGQGWSLHSPLHF
>TRBV5-1|TRBJ2-7
CASSLGFGLGTSYEQYF
>TRBV18|TRBJ1-5
CASSSRDRNSNQPQHF
>TRBV7-2|TRBJ2-3
CASSNPGVTDTQYF
>TRBV7-2|TRBJ1-6
CASRPSGTGDSPLHF
>TRBV18|TRBJ1-1
CASSAWGENTEAFF
>TRBV27|TRBJ2-1
CASSPLAGRNEQFF
>TRBV7-6|TRBJ1-2
CASSLLSGQDRGYTF
>TRBV10-1|TRBJ2-2
CAREAPAGGAADTGELFF
>TRBV25-1|TRBJ1-1
CASSEGQGDTEAFF
>TRBV29-1|TRBJ1-5
CSVAGDGQPQHF
>TRBV5-1|TRBJ2-5
CASSFFQETQYF
>TRBV6-1|TRBJ2-7
CASKGRVADEQYF
>TRBV2|TRBJ2-5
CASSPSSGAQETQYF
>TRBV9|TRBJ2-6
CASRQGAANVLTF
>TRBV9|TRBJ1-1
CASSVRPGNTEAFF
>TRBV7-2|TRBJ2-3
CASTNYLETDTQYF
>TRBV2|TRBJ1-1
CASRAYMDKVGTEAFF
>TRBV29-1|TRBJ1-5
CSVGSRDSNQPQHF
>TRBV5-6|TRBJ1-1
CASSLTGGDTEAFF
>TRBV12-5|TRBJ1-6
CASGLMGGSKNSPLHF
>TRBV19|TRBJ1-2
CASSIGNGYTF
>TRBV7-8|TRBJ2-1
CASSKGGLAGVYEQFF
>TRBV10-1|TRBJ2-2
CASSGGGQTNTGELFF
>TRBV4-3|TRBJ1-2
CASSRPPGQGFQGYTF
>TRBV5-4|TRBJ2-3
CASRPGQKDTQYF
>TRBV9|TRBJ2-1
CASSVGSEGLGEQFF
>TRBV6-6|TRBJ2-7
CASSYSRYEQYF
>TRBV5-6|TRBJ1-4
CASSRLGATNEKLFF
>TRBV7-2|TRBJ1-1
CASSLRANTEAFF
>TRBV4-1|TRBJ1-4
CASSQGRVGEKLFF
>TRBV7-3|TRBJ2-1
CASSLYLYNEQFF
>TRBV7-9|TRBJ1-3
CASSLARGLLSGNTIYF
>TRBV20-1|TRBJ2-5
CSAGQKETQYF
>TRBV7-8|TRBJ1-1
CASSPGLTEAFF
>TRBV7-2|TRBJ1-5
CASSLDPNQPQHF
>TRBV6-1|TRBJ2-7
CASSEYGHYEQYF
>TRBV10-3|TRBJ1-2
CAISESGGNYGYTF
>TRBV21-1|TRBJ2-1
CASKKRGVTPYNEQFF
>TRBV4-3|TRBJ1-2
CASSQPGTGSYGYTF